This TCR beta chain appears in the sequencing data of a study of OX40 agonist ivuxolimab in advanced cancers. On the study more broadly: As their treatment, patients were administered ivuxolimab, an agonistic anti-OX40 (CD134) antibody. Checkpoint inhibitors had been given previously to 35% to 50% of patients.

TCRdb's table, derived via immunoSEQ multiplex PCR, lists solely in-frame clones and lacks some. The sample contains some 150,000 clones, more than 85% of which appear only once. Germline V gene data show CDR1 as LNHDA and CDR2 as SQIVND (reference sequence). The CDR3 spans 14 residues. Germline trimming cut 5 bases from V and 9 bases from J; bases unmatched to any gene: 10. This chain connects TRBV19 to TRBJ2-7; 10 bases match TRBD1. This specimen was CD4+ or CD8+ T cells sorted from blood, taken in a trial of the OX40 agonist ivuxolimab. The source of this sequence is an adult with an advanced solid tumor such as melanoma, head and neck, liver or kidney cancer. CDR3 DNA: TGTGCCAGTAGTGCGGGCGGGACAGGGGAAAGGCAGTACTTC. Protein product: CASSAGGTGERQYF.